Sequencing of this TCR beta chain was carried out in a study of T cell changes during pregnancy in multiple sclerosis. Profiled with immunoSEQ multiplex PCR; TCRdb holds only in-frame clones, not every one. This sample has 25,000 to 30,000 clones, with 85% to 90% found just once. There are 13 residues in the CDR3. Trimming removed 5 bases at V and 6 bases at J, with 14 bases between. CDR1 and CDR2 from the germline V gene are SGHVS and FQNEAQ. The receptor comes from a female donor with multiple sclerosis, enrolled in a pregnancy study. This rearrangement joins TRBV7-8 to TRBJ2-7, with D perhaps matching TRBD1 (5 bases). This material consisted of CD4+ T cells from peripheral blood mononuclear cells, taken in the second trimester of pregnancy. Here the CDR3 reads CASSPRQGREQYF. The DNA of the CDR3 is TGTGCCAGCAGCCCACGTCAGGGTCGCGAGCAGTACTTC.